The clone carrying this T cell receptor beta chain was seen just once. This sample was included in a study of blood T cell repertoires in COVID-19. This CDR3 is built from 16 residues. The germline CDR1 and CDR2 sequences are SGHAT and FQNNGV. The ends were cut back, 5 bases at V and 5 bases at J, with 21 bases in the middle. Sequencing was performed with immunoSEQ multiplex PCR; in TCRdb, only in-frame clones are kept and a portion is missing. The table has roughly 130,000 clones, roughly 89% seen once. The chain is built from TRBV11-2 and TRBJ2-5; TRBD2 might be the D (5 bases). This clonotype was sampled from a man under 40 with COVID-19, enrolled during active disease. Sequencing was carried out using peripheral blood. CDR3 amino acids: CASSPGSRIAIETQYF. CDR3 sequence (DNA): TGTGCCAGCAGCCCGGGGTCGCGGATAGCAATTGAGACCCAGTACTTC. Variable domain in full (rest from reference TRBV11-2 and TRBJ2-5): EAGVAQSPRYKIIEKRQSVAFWCNPISGHATLYWYQQILGQGPKLLIQFQNNGVVDDSQLPKDRFSAERLKGVDSTLKIQPAKLEDSAVYLCASSPGSRIAIETQYFGPGTRLLVL.